The 15 T cell receptor beta chains in this list originate from one sample, sequenced in a study of cytomegalovirus exposure and HLA in healthy donors. Both 60 Vbeta primers and 13 Jbeta primers went into the PCR. Clones were sequenced by immunoSEQ multiplex PCR, and TCRdb holds only the in-frame ones, with some missing. The profile shows some 150,000 clones, 70% to 90% of them singletons. The sequenced material came from PBMCs. These TCRs come from a woman between 18 and 30 years old in good health and CMV-seronegative.

CDR3 sequence: CASSFGLAGPLNEQFF. The CDR3 coding sequence is TGTGCCAGCAGTTTCGGACTAGCGGGACCCCTTAATGAGCAGTTCTTC. The gene calls are TRBV28 and TRBJ2-1, with 12 bases identical to TRBD2. V lost 3 bases and J lost 7; bases outside the gene matches: 7. The CDR3 loop spans 16 amino acids. Germline V gives CDR1 MDHEN, CDR2 SYDVKM.

This chain uses TRBV4-2 with TRBJ1-2; 7 bases match TRBD1. The CDR3 is made up of 17 amino acids. The germline gives CDR1 LGHNA, CDR2 YNFKEQ. The J segment lost 4 bases and the V segment lost 0 bases, leaving 11 bases of the junction unmatched. CDR3 coding DNA: TGTGCCAGCAGCCAAGATCGGCAGGGGGACAGCGGCTATGGCTACACCTTC. Translation gives CASSQDRQGDSGYGYTF.

The chain recombines TRBV11-3 with TRBJ2-7, with 7 bases lining up with TRBD2. The CDR3 spans 14 residues. Per germline, CDR1 SGHNT and CDR2 YENEEA. Trimming removed 1 base from V and 6 bases from J; junction bases left unmatched: 6. CDR3 nucleotides: TGTGCCAGCAGCTTAGGGCGGGGGTACGGCGAGCAGTACTTC. It is translated as CASSLGRGYGEQYF.

The V gene is TRBV28, the J gene TRBJ2-1; 12 nucleotides match TRBD2. The germline V gene has CDR1 MDHEN and CDR2 SYDVKM. The CDR3 is made up of 15 amino acids. V was clipped by 6 bases and J by 4 bases; unmatched bases: 4. CDR3 in DNA: TGTGCCAGCAGCCTAGCGGGGGGGGAGTACAATGAGCAGTTCTTC. Translation: CASSLAGGEYNEQFF.

CDR3: CASSLMWGGFRSYEQYF. The CDR3 DNA reads TGCGCCAGCAGCTTGATGTGGGGCGGCTTCCGATCCTACGAGCAGTACTTC. The V gene is TRBV5-1, the J gene TRBJ2-7; possibly TRBD1 for D (5 bases). Germline V gene sequence: CDR1 SGHRS, CDR2 YFSETQ. The ends were cut back, 1 base at V and 1 base at J, with 18 bases in the middle. The CDR3 is 17 residues long.

In this sample, this clone turned up a few times. The chain couples TRBV4-2 to TRBJ1-1; TRBD1 aligns across 8 bases. Germline CDR1 reads LGHNA; CDR2 reads YNFKEQ. The CDR3 spans 15 residues. Trimming removed 1 base from V and 5 bases from J; junction bases left unmatched: 6. The CDR3 is CASSQAGGAGTEAFF. Here the CDR3 DNA reads TGTGCCAGCAGCCAAGCAGGGGGCGCCGGGACTGAAGCTTTCTTT.

This chain links TRBV11-3 with TRBJ2-7; TRBD2 matches 7 bases. The CDR3 covers 13 residues. J was trimmed by 6 bases and V by 5 bases; bases with no gene match: 7. Germline V gene sequence: CDR1 SGHNT, CDR2 YENEEA. CDR3 in amino acids: CASSPAGRGEQYF. In DNA form, the CDR3 reads TGTGCCAGCAGCCCGGCGGGGAGGGGCGAGCAGTACTTC. The full variable domain, rest sourced from reference TRBV11-3 and TRBJ2-7, is EAGVVQSPRYKIIEKKQPVAFWCNPISGHNTLYWYLQNLGQGPELLIRYENEEAVDDSQLPKDRFSAERLKGVDSTLKIQPAELGDSAVYLCASSPAGRGEQYFGPGTRLTVT.

This chain joins TRBV28 and TRBJ2-5; 10 bases match TRBD1. The end of the DNA is better explained by TRBJ2-7, so the J call may be wrong. This CDR3 has 19 amino acids. In germline, CDR1 is MDHEN, CDR2 SYDVKM. The CDR3 bases are TGTGCCAGCAGTTTACCCGGACAGGGGGTTGGCGGGAGCTCCTACGAGCAGTACTTC. Translation gives CASSLPGQGVGGSSYEQYF.

The chain uses TRBV2 and TRBJ1-5; D is undetermined. Per the germline V gene, CDR1 is SNHLY and CDR2 is FYNNEI. The CDR3 length is 14 residues. The germline V and J ends were trimmed by 4 bases and 4 bases, with 11 bases remaining between them. The CDR3 sequence is CASSVWAQNQPQHF. CDR3 coding DNA: TGTGCCAGCAGTGTGTGGGCTCAAAATCAGCCCCAGCATTTT.

The rearrangement links TRBV5-1 to TRBJ2-5; TRBD2 aligns across 10 bases. The J call is in doubt because the DNA end fits TRBJ2-7 better. This CDR3 contains 14 residues. Looked up from germline, CDR1 is SGHRS and CDR2 is YFSETQ. DNA of the CDR3: TGCGCCAGCAGTCGACAGGGACTAGCGACCGAGCAGTACTTC. Amino acids: CASSRQGLATEQYF.

This clone was seen a single time. The chain uses TRBV5-1 and TRBJ2-3, with 9 bases identical to TRBD2. Germline lookup yields CDR1 SGHRS and CDR2 YFSETQ. Trimming removed 6 bases from V and 1 base from J; junction bases left unmatched: 6. The CDR3 is 15 amino acids. The CDR3, as DNA: TGCGCCAGCACCGATTCTAGCGGGGGCACAGATACGCAGTATTTT. It yields the protein CASTDSSGGTDTQYF.

A single count supports this clone. The V and J genes are TRBV4-3 and TRBJ1-2; 9 bases are shared with TRBD1. The CDR3 consists of 14 residues. V was clipped by 4 bases and J by 3 bases; unmatched bases: 3. Germline loops: CDR1 LGHNA, CDR2 YSLEER. CDR3 region: CASSRQGVDYGYTF. The CDR3 DNA follows: TGCGCCAGCAGCCGACAGGGGGTAGACTATGGCTACACCTTC.

This clone was detected once. The chain links TRBV6-1 to TRBJ2-3; D perhaps matches TRBD1 (5 bases). CDR3 size: 15 residues. Trimming stripped 2 bases from V and 6 bases from J, with 15 bases between. The germline V gene has CDR1 MNHNS and CDR2 SASEGT. DNA for the CDR3: TGTGCCAGCAGTGAAATGCTACACCCAGGGGATACGCAGTATTTT. It yields the protein CASSEMLHPGDTQYF.

This rearrangement joins TRBV7-9 to TRBJ1-3; D call uncertain. Trimming removed 6 bases at V and 2 bases at J, with 14 bases between. The CDR3 runs 15 residues. CDR1 and CDR2 (germline): SEHNR, FQNEAQ (reference sequence). In DNA, the CDR3 is TGTGCCAGCAGTGAACGGGGAACGGCTGGAAACACCATATATTTT. Encoded protein: CASSERGTAGNTIYF. Variable domain in full (rest from reference TRBV7-9 and TRBJ1-3): DTGVSQNPRHKITKRGQNVTFRCDPISEHNRLYWYRQTLGQGPEFLTYFQNEAQLEKSRLLSDRFSAERPKGSFSTLEIQRTEQGDSAMYLCASSERGTAGNTIYFGEGSWLTVV.

This chain uses TRBV28 with TRBJ2-1, with TRBD2 identical over 11 bases. Germline V gene lookup returns CDR1 MDHEN and CDR2 SYDVKM. V shed 5 bases, J shed 13 bases, and the junction held 13 bases outside the gene matches. The CDR3 has 15 residues. The CDR3 protein is CASSPLAGVGPEQFF. The DNA of the CDR3 is TGTGCCAGCAGTCCACTAGCGGGAGTTGGCCCAGAACAGTTCTTC.